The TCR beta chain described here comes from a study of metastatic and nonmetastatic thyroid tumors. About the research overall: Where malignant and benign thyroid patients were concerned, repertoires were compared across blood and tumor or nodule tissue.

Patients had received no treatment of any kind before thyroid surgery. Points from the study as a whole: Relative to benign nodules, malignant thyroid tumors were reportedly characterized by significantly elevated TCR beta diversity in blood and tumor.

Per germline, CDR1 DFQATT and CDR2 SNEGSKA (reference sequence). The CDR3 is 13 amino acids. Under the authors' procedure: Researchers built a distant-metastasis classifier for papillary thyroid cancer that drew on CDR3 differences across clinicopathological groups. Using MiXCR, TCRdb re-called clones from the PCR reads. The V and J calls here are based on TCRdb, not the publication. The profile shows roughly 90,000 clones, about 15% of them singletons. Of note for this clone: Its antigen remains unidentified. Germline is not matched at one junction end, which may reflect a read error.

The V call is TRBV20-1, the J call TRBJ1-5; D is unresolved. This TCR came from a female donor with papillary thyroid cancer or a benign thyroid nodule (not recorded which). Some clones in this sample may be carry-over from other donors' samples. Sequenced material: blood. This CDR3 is CSASKGMDHPQHF. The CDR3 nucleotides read TGCAGTGCTAGTAAGGGTATGGATCATCCCCAGCATTTT.